This T cell receptor (beta chain) was captured by sequencing in a study of cytomegalovirus exposure and HLA in healthy donors. In regard to this clone: The antigen remains undetermined.

PCR used 60 Vbeta primers and 13 Jbeta primers. Here immunoSEQ multiplex PCR was the method, and the copy in TCRdb shows in-frame clones only, minus some. This sample carries about 210,000 clones, over 75% of them seen once, and the ten largest clones take 10%. The CDR3 runs 14 residues. V gave up 2 bases and J gave up 4 bases, with 11 bases separating them. The germline gives CDR1 MNHEY, CDR2 SMNVEV (reference sequence). The study, taken as a whole, reports: An Asian-associated ancestry cluster reportedly showed fewer N-insertions than the approximately 700-donor mean in a later analysis. The CMV antigen specificity of a few CMV-associated chains was confirmed through in vitro analysis.

What was sequenced was PBMCs. This TCR was recovered from a woman between 50 and 59 years old in good health and CMV-seropositive. V is TRBV27 and J is TRBJ1-1; a possible D gene is TRBD1 (6 bases). CDR3 DNA sequence: TGTGCCAGCAGTTTACAGGGGTGGGTCACTGAAGCTTTCTTT. Residues: CASSLQGWVTEAFF.